Presented here are 24 T cell receptor beta chains from one specimen sequenced in a study of blood T cell repertoires in COVID-19. Using immunoSEQ multiplex PCR, the repertoire was profiled, and TCRdb retains in-frame clones only, with some absent. Of over 250,000 clones in the sample, roughly 80% were seen once. The source material was peripheral blood. These receptors were obtained from a human donor with COVID-19, enrolled during active disease. The donor label of this sample is uncertain.

J is TRBJ2-7 and V is TRBV5-6, with TRBD2 matching 11 bases. Germline lookup yields CDR1 SGHDT and CDR2 YYEEEE. The CDR3 contains 15 residues. V trimming: 4 bases; J trimming: 3 bases; junction bases outside the gene matches: 6. The CDR3 bases are TGTGCCAGCAGCGGCACGACTAGCGGGGTCTACGAGCAGTACTTC. The encoded protein is CASSGTTSGVYEQYF.

V is TRBV11-2 and J is TRBJ1-3; 7 nucleotides match TRBD1. The germline V gene encodes CDR1 SGHAT and CDR2 FQNNGV. Germline trimming cut 0 bases from V and 0 bases from J; bases unmatched to any gene: 8. This CDR3 is 18 amino acids long. The DNA of the CDR3 is TGTGCCAGCAGCTTAGAATTCTCCAGGGGGATCTCTGGAAACACCATATATTTT. Translated, it gives CASSLEFSRGISGNTIYF.

CDR3 in amino acids: CASRGPGGYNEQFF. The DNA for the CDR3 is TGTGCCAGCAGAGGGCCGGGGGGCTACAATGAGCAGTTCTTC. The chain combines TRBV6-5 with TRBJ2-1; 7 bases agree with TRBD2. The trim removed 6 bases at V and 3 bases at J, leaving 5 bases unmatched. Germline assignment: CDR1 MNHEY and CDR2 SVGAGI. This CDR3 is 14 amino acids long.

The chain recombines TRBV7-9 with TRBJ1-1, with TRBD1 matching 7 bases. Trimming cost V 5 bases and J 0 bases; bases outside gene matches: 9. The CDR3 is 16 amino acids. CDR1 and CDR2 from the germline V gene are SEHNR and FQNEAQ (reference sequence). CDR3 nucleotide sequence: TGTGCCAGCAGCCCAAACAGGGGACCTATGAACACTGAAGCTTTCTTT. This codes for CASSPNRGPMNTEAFF.

The CDR3 loop reads CASSRQGHYGYTF. Here the CDR3 DNA reads TGTGCCAGCAGCCGACAGGGCCACTATGGCTACACCTTC. This rearrangement joins TRBV6-5 to TRBJ1-2, with 7 nucleotides matching TRBD1. The ends lost 6 bases at V and 3 bases at J; junction bases unmatched: 4. The CDR3 consists of 13 residues. In germline, CDR1 is MNHEY, CDR2 SVGAGI.

About this clone itself: This specimen includes other DNA sequences encoding the same CDR3. The rearrangement joins TRBV7-9 to TRBJ1-4; D gene ambiguous. From germline, CDR1 is SEHNR and CDR2 FQNEAQ (reference sequence). Trimming took off 2 bases at V and 7 bases at J, with 5 bases between the two ends. This CDR3 is 12 amino acids long. The CDR3 reads CASSLSGEKLFF. DNA of the CDR3: TGTGCCAGCAGCTTAAGCGGTGAAAAACTGTTTTTT.

CDR3 nucleotides: TGTGCCAGCGACTCTTTCCGGACGGGGATGAACACTGAAGCTTTCTTT. Translated: CASDSFRTGMNTEAFF. The rearrangement uses TRBV28 and TRBJ1-1, with D uncertain. The ends were cut back, 8 bases at V and 0 bases at J, with 19 bases in the middle. Germline V CDR1 and CDR2: MDHEN, SYDVKM. The CDR3 has 16 residues.

V gene TRBV5-4 combines with J gene TRBJ2-1, with TRBD2 identical over 7 bases. Germline V lookup: CDR1 SGHNT, CDR2 YYREEE (reference sequence). CDR3 length: 15 amino acids. The J segment lost 6 bases and the V segment lost 0 bases, leaving 6 bases of the junction unmatched. CDR3 sequence (DNA): TGTGCCAGCAGCTTGGGACTAGCCTCCCCCAATGAGCAGTTCTTC. Translation gives CASSLGLASPNEQFF.

The CDR3 coding sequence is TGTGCCAGTAGTAGTCCAGGGCACGGGAACACTGAAGCTTTCTTT. Residues: CASSSPGHGNTEAFF. The gene calls are TRBV19 and TRBJ1-1; the D gene is possibly TRBD1 (5 bases). Germline V gene lookup returns CDR1 LNHDA and CDR2 SQIVND (reference sequence). V lost 4 bases and J 1 base, leaving 13 bases between the germline ends. This CDR3 region has 15 residues.

V usage is TRBV11-2 and J usage is TRBJ1-2; D unclear. Per the germline V gene, CDR1 is SGHAT and CDR2 is FQNNGV. Deletions cut 5 bases from V and 4 bases from J, with 14 bases between. CDR3 size: 14 residues. The CDR3 DNA is TGTGCCAGCAGCCCACGGCGGGGTGGCTATGGCTACACCTTC. It is translated as CASSPRRGGYGYTF.

The chain employs TRBV6-2 or TRBV6-3 and TRBJ2-7; tentatively, D is TRBD2 (6 bases). This CDR3 region has 16 residues. Germline V gene lookup returns CDR1 MNHEY and CDR2 SVGEGT. V shed 4 bases and J shed 9 bases, with 25 bases lying between them. Here the CDR3 DNA reads TGTGCCAGCAGTTCGGGGGTCTTTGGGGGGAGATCAGTGCAGTACTTC. Translated: CASSSGVFGGRSVQYF.

The J gene is TRBJ1-2, the V gene TRBV28, with 9 bases lining up with TRBD1. The CDR3 runs 15 residues. CDR1 and CDR2 (germline): MDHEN, SYDVKM. Losses at the gene ends were 3 bases for V and 2 bases for J; bases not matched to a gene: 4. In nucleotides, the CDR3 is TGTGCCAGCAGTTTCGTTGGGACAGGGAACTATGGCTACACCTTC. It is translated as CASSFVGTGNYGYTF.

This chain uses TRBV11-1 with TRBJ2-1; 10 bases line up with TRBD1. The CDR3 has 15 residues. V gave up 7 bases and J gave up 4 bases; unmatched junction bases: 7. Germline assignment: CDR1 SGHAT and CDR2 FQDESV (reference sequence). Here the CDR3 reads CASTPRDRGYNEQFF. CDR3 bases: TGTGCCAGCACTCCGAGGGACAGGGGATACAATGAGCAGTTCTTC.

The V call is TRBV10-2, the J call TRBJ2-7; tentatively, D is TRBD2 (6 bases). V was pared by 6 bases and J by 3 bases, with 18 bases between. The CDR3 extends over 15 amino acids. Germline-derived CDR1 and CDR2 are WSHSY and SAAADI. As DNA, the CDR3 is TGCGCCAGCAGCGGGGCGGGGCGGGCAATCTACGAGCAGTACTTC. Protein: CASSGAGRAIYEQYF.

This clone was observed a handful of times. This sequence joins TRBV5-1 and TRBJ2-3; no clear D gene. The CDR3 consists of 14 residues. Trimming cost V 1 base and J 2 bases, with 8 bases left between them. Germline CDR1 reads SGHRS; CDR2 reads YFSETQ. The CDR3 protein is CASSLNRFTDTQYF. Here the CDR3 DNA reads TGCGCCAGCAGCTTGAACCGGTTCACAGATACGCAGTATTTT.

This clone was seen more than once but under ten times. Germline and junction disagree at one end, which may indicate a read error. The CDR3 sequence: CASSLVGTQGETQYF. CDR3 bases: TGTGCTAGCAGCTTAGTCGGGACCCAGGGGGAGACCCAGTACTTC. V usage is TRBV7-7 and J usage is TRBJ2-5, with a weak D call TRBD1 (6 bases). Germline V gene data show CDR1 as SSHAT and CDR2 as FNYEAQ (reference sequence). This CDR3 has 15 amino acids.

A few counts support this clone. The CDR3 DNA is TGTGCCAGCAGCCCCGGTTACTATGAAAAACTGTTTTTT. This translates into CASSPGYYEKLFF. This chain uses TRBV6-5 with TRBJ1-4; D is undetermined. Per germline, CDR1 MNHEY and CDR2 SVGAGI. The V and J ends lost 6 bases and 6 bases respectively, with 11 bases between them. The CDR3 runs 13 residues.

V and J are TRBV7-7 and TRBJ2-2; D is unclear. Germline loops: CDR1 SSHAT, CDR2 FNYEAQ (reference sequence). This CDR3 has 12 amino acids. The CDR3 loop reads CAISGPGRELFF. Here the CDR3 DNA reads TGTGCTATATCTGGGCCTGGAAGGGAGCTGTTTTTT.

The chain has TRBV16 and TRBJ2-1; 12 bases map to TRBD2. Looked up from germline, CDR1 is KGHSY and CDR2 is FQNENV. There are 14 residues in the CDR3. J lost 7 bases, V lost 5 bases, and 3 bases had no gene match. Written as DNA, the CDR3 is TGTGCCAGCAGCTACGGACTAGCGGGAAATGAGCAGTTCTTC. Translating it yields CASSYGLAGNEQFF.

The CDR3 protein is CAWSGVGYTGELFF. The CDR3 DNA follows: TGTGCCTGGAGTGGGGTCGGGTACACCGGGGAGCTGTTTTTT. The chain carries TRBV30 and TRBJ2-2; D call uncertain. Germline-derived CDR1 and CDR2 are GTSNPN and SVGIG (reference sequence). Trimming stripped 1 base from V and 3 bases from J, with 9 bases between. The CDR3 consists of 14 residues.

The chain links TRBV30 to TRBJ2-7; TRBD2 matches at 9 bases. After removal of 3 bases from V and 7 bases from J, the junction contained 7 bases not matched to a gene. Germline V gene sequence: CDR1 GTSNPN, CDR2 SVGIG (reference sequence). The CDR3 consists of 13 residues. The CDR3 DNA reads TGTGCCTGGAGGGCGGGAGGGCCCAGAGAGCAGTACTTC. Residues: CAWRAGGPREQYF.

The DNA of the CDR3 is TGTGCCAGCAGCGTCCAGGTAGGGGAGAACACTGAAGCTTTCTTT. Amino acid sequence: CASSVQVGENTEAFF. The chain recombines TRBV9 with TRBJ1-1; tentative D call: TRBD1 (5 bases). This CDR3 contains 15 residues. V was shortened by 2 bases and J by 1 base, with 12 bases between the two germline ends. Germline loops: CDR1 SGDLS, CDR2 YYNGEE.

The rearrangement joins TRBV6-2 or TRBV6-3 to TRBJ1-3, with unresolved D. CDR1 and CDR2 (germline): MNHEY, SVGEGT. This CDR3 contains 15 residues. Deletions cut 3 bases from V and 0 bases from J, with 9 bases between. CDR3 DNA sequence: TGTGCCAGCAGTTATGACCGGAGCTCTGGAAACACCATATATTTT. It is translated as CASSYDRSSGNTIYF.

This clone was counted a few times. The J gene is TRBJ2-2, the V gene TRBV7-2; TRBD2 agrees at 16 bases. J lost 5 bases, V lost 3 bases, and 3 bases had no gene match. The germline gives CDR1 SGHTA, CDR2 FQGNSA. The CDR3 is made up of 17 amino acids. The CDR3 DNA follows: TGTGCCAGCAGCTTGGGGGGACTAGCGGGAGGGACCGGGGAGCTGTTTTTT. This encodes CASSLGGLAGGTGELFF.